This T cell receptor (beta chain) was recorded in a study of PD-1 blockade in classical Hodgkin lymphoma. Study-level results: Newly diagnosed patients reportedly trailed healthy donors in baseline TCR diversity. CD4+ TCR diversity, unlike CD8+, rose significantly by C4D1.

The table came from immunoSEQ multiplex PCR; TCRdb's copy has only in-frame clones and leaves some out. The sample has about 49,000 clones, about 90% seen once; the top ten hold roughly 14%. Details on this clone: Antigen: not known.

The CDR3 is made up of 14 amino acids. V was shortened by 6 bases and J by 4 bases, with 13 bases between the two germline ends. Germline V lookup: CDR1 MNHNY, CDR2 SVGAGI (reference sequence). Regarding time point: cycle 4 day 1 (C4D1), after around six weeks of nivolumab. Every patient was affected by relapse after autologous stem cell transplantation, while exposure to brentuximab vedotin was not uniform. The origin of this receptor is a human donor with classical Hodgkin lymphoma. The genes are TRBV6-6 and TRBJ1-5, with D uncertain. This specimen consisted of peripheral blood mononuclear cells (PBMCs), obtained before the fourth cycle of nivolumab. The CDR3, as DNA: TGTGCCAGCAGCCATATCAGAACTAATCAGCCCCAGCATTTT. Translating it yields CASSHIRTNQPQHF.